The rows below give T cell receptor beta chains drawn from one sample of a study of cytomegalovirus exposure and HLA in healthy donors. TCRdb's copy holds only in-frame clones and misses some; the assay was immunoSEQ multiplex PCR. The repertoire has 100,000 to 150,000 clones, more than 15% of them found once; the top ten carry 2.5% to 3%. Sequencing was carried out using PBMCs. The origin of the receptors is a female donor in good health and CMV-seropositive. The CDR3 runs from the conserved cysteine through the conserved F or W. D genes are given only for firm matches. A clone size is listed for some rows: how often the clone was seen (once, few, many), or a class if it is expanded.

len | abundance | j_gene | v_gene | d_gene | CDR3nt | CDR3aa
14 | - | TRBJ2-2 | TRBV7-7 | - | TGTGCTAGCACGGGATCTGGGAACACCGGGGAGCTGTTTTTT | CASTGSGNTGELFF
12 | - | TRBJ1-2 | TRBV7-2 | - | TGTGCCAGCAGCTTAGAGACTTATGGCTACACCTTC | CASSLETYGYTF
16 | - | TRBJ2-7 | TRBV5-1 | - | TGCGCCAGCAAACCCACCGTTGACAGTTCTTCCTACGAGCAGTACTTC | CASKPTVDSSSYEQYF
14 | few | TRBJ2-7 | TRBV7-2 | - | TGTGCCAGCAGCTTCTCCCGGGTCTCCTACGAGCAGTACTTC | CASSFSRVSYEQYF
14 | few | TRBJ2-7 | TRBV2 | TRBD1 | TGTGCCAGCAGTGAAGGAGGACAGGGAGATAAACAGTACTTC | CASSEGGQGDKQYF
15 | few | TRBJ2-2 | TRBV7-7 | - | TGTGCCAGCAGCCCGGACAGAAGGTCAACCGGGGAGCTGTTTTTT | CASSPDRRSTGELFF
14 | - | TRBJ2-1 | TRBV5-1 | - | TGCGCCAGCAGCTTCGGGGTGGTGAGCAATGAGCAGTTCTTC | CASSFGVVSNEQFF
14 | few | TRBJ1-5 | TRBV6-1 | - | TGTGCCAGCAGTGAACAGGCAGACAATCAGCCCCAGCATTTT | CASSEQADNQPQHF
13 | - | TRBJ2-1 | TRBV4-2 | - | TGTGCCAGCAGCCAAGCAGGAGGCGATGAGCAGTTCTTC | CASSQAGGDEQFF
15 | few | TRBJ2-7 | TRBV19 | TRBD1 | TGTGCCAGTAGTGGGCGGGACAGGGGGCGCGGCGAGCAGTACTTC | CASSGRDRGRGEQYF
13 | - | TRBJ1-2 | TRBV7-2 | - | TGTGCCAGCAGCTTAGAGAAGGGGAATGGCTACACCTTC | CASSLEKGNGYTF
15 | - | TRBJ2-2 | TRBV7-2 | - | TGTGCCAGCAGCCCAGCGGGTTGGAACACCGGGGAGCTGTTTTTT | CASSPAGWNTGELFF
14 | - | TRBJ2-1 | TRBV5-1 | - | TGCGCCAGCAGCTTACGGACTGGCTACAATGAGCAGTTCTTC | CASSLRTGYNEQFF
16 | few | TRBJ1-1 | TRBV18 | - | TGTGCCAGCTCACCTACCGGGGGGCAACAGAACACTGAAGCTTTCTTT | CASSPTGGQQNTEAFF
15 | few | TRBJ2-7 | TRBV5-8 | TRBD2 | TGTGCCAGCAGCTTAGGACTAGCGGGGACCTACGAGCAGTACTTC | CASSLGLAGTYEQYF
13 | few | TRBJ1-2 | TRBV6-5 | TRBD1 | TGTGCCAGCAGTTACCGGGACAGAGGAGGCTACACCTTC | CASSYRDRGGYTF
14 | few | TRBJ2-5 | TRBV6-5 | - | TGTGCCAGCAGTTACTCGGCAGAGGATGAGACCCAGTACTTC | CASSYSAEDETQYF
15 | few | TRBJ1-5 | TRBV28 | - | TGTGCCAGCAGTTTATCAGGGAATGGCAATCAGCCCCAGCATTTT | CASSLSGNGNQPQHF
13 | - | TRBJ1-2 | TRBV2 | - | TGTGCCAGCAGGGAGAGCAGGGTTGACGGCTACACCTTC | CASRESRVDGYTF
16 | few | TRBJ2-7 | TRBV6-6 | - | TGTGCCAGCAGTTACCCTCTAGCGACGAGCTCCTACGAGCAGTACTTC | CASSYPLATSSYEQYF
15 | - | TRBJ2-1 | TRBV13 | - | TGTGCCAGCAGCCAGGCCTTGAGCTCCTACAATGAGCAGTTCTTC | CASSQALSSYNEQFF
17 | - | TRBJ2-2 | TRBV5-7 | - | TGTGCCAGCAGCTTGGTGTCCAGGGCCTCAAACACCGGGGAGCTGTTTTTT | CASSLVSRASNTGELFF
15 | few | TRBJ2-7 | TRBV4-3 | - | TGCGCCAGCAGCCAAGACTGGCAGGGGGGTATCGAGCAGTACTTC | CASSQDWQGGIEQYF
13 | few | TRBJ2-1 | TRBV28 | - | TGTGCCAGCAGGAAAACAGAGTACAATGAGCAGTTCTTC | CASRKTEYNEQFF
16 | few | TRBJ2-7 | TRBV19 | TRBD2 | TGTGCCAGTAGTTCCCCGGGACTAGCGGGAGCTGGCGAGCAGTACTTC | CASSSPGLAGAGEQYF
13 | - | TRBJ2-1 | TRBV28 | - | TGTGCCAGCAGTTTTGGAGGCTACAATGAGCAGTTCTTC | CASSFGGYNEQFF
17 | - | TRBJ2-1 | TRBV4-2 | TRBD2 | TGTGCCAGCAGCCAAATCCAGGAAAGCGGGACCTACAATGAGCAGTTCTTC | CASSQIQESGTYNEQFF
14 | few | TRBJ2-7 | TRBV11-2 | TRBD2 | TGTGCCAGCAGACAAAGGACTAGGACCTACGAGCAGTACTTC | CASRQRTRTYEQYF
14 | - | TRBJ1-2 | TRBV2 | TRBD1 | TGTGCCAGCAGTGTACAGGGGGTTTCGTATGGCTACACCTTC | CASSVQGVSYGYTF
14 | - | TRBJ1-1 | TRBV5-1 | - | TGCGCCAGCAGCTCGGGAGTTTGGGACACTGAAGCTTTCTTT | CASSSGVWDTEAFF
18 | - | TRBJ2-1 | TRBV4-3 | TRBD2 | TGCGCCAGCAGCCAAGAGACTAGCGGGGGCGACTCCTACAATGAGCAGTTCTTC | CASSQETSGGDSYNEQFF
17 | - | TRBJ1-2 | TRBV5-1 | - | TGCGCCAGCAGCTTCGTCGCAGGGGTCGCTACGGGCTATGGCTACACCTTC | CASSFVAGVATGYGYTF
11 | - | TRBJ1-2 | TRBV10-2 | - | TGCGCCAGCAGTGGGCTAGGAGGCTACACCTTC | CASSGLGGYTF
14 | - | TRBJ2-4 | TRBV6-1 | TRBD1 | TGTGCCAGCTGTTCCGAGACAGGGCCAGACATTCAGTACTTC | CASCSETGPDIQYF
15 | - | TRBJ2-3 | TRBV5-1 | - | TGCGCCAGCAGCTTGGAGCTAGCTGGCACAGATACGCAGTATTTT | CASSLELAGTDTQYF
11 | - | TRBJ2-7 | TRBV7-9 | - | TGTGCCAGCAGTCCCTTCTACGAGCAGTACTTC | CASSPFYEQYF
15 | - | TRBJ2-5 | TRBV25-1 | TRBD1 | TGTGCCAGCAGCTCCCTTGGACAGGGCCAAGAGACCCAGTACTTC | CASSSLGQGQETQYF
16 | - | TRBJ2-3 | TRBV6-5 | - | TGTGCCAGCAGTTATCTTAGGGCAGGGGGAGGAGATACGCAGTATTTT | CASSYLRAGGGDTQYF
14 | few | TRBJ2-7 | TRBV15 | - | TGTGCCACCAGCAGAACCGGGGAGCTCTACGAGCAGTACTTC | CATSRTGELYEQYF
15 | - | TRBJ1-1 | TRBV4-2 | TRBD1 | TGTGCCAGCAGCCAAGGACAGGGGAGTCACTCTGAAGCTTTCTTT | CASSQGQGSHSEAFF
14 | few | TRBJ1-5 | TRBV30 | - | TGTGCCTGGAGTCGCGATTATAGCAATCAGCCCCAGCATTTT | CAWSRDYSNQPQHF
14 | few | TRBJ1-4 | TRBV27 | - | TGTGCCAGCAGTTTATTGGGGGCTGGAGAAAAACTGTTTTTT | CASSLLGAGEKLFF
15 | few | TRBJ2-2 | TRBV7-2 | TRBD2 | TGTGCCAGCAGCCGGACTAGCGGGGCTACCGGGGAGCTGTTTTTT | CASSRTSGATGELFF
16 | - | TRBJ2-3 | TRBV4-3 | - | TGCGCCAGCAGCCTTCTAACAGGCACCATCACAGATACGCAGTATTTT | CASSLLTGTITDTQYF
16 | - | TRBJ2-1 | TRBV6-5 | TRBD2 | TGTGCCAGCAGTTACTCGCGCGGGGGGGCATTTAGTGAGCAGTTCTTC | CASSYSRGGAFSEQFF
17 | - | TRBJ2-2 | TRBV9 | - | TGTGCCAGCAGCGTTCGACGGGACACCCTGAACACCGGGGAGCTGTTTTTT | CASSVRRDTLNTGELFF
15 | - | TRBJ2-2 | TRBV5-4 | TRBD1 | TGTGCCAGCAGCTTGGCCTTACGGACAGGAGGGGAGCTGTTTTTT | CASSLALRTGGELFF
17 | - | TRBJ2-1 | TRBV29-1 | - | TGCAGCGTTGAGGATGCGGGGCGATTGGCGAAACACAATGAGCAGTTCTTC | CSVEDAGRLAKHNEQFF
14 | few | TRBJ1-4 | TRBV6-1 | - | TGTGCCAGCAGTGTTGGAGCCAGAGGTGAAAAACTGTTTTTT | CASSVGARGEKLFF
15 | - | TRBJ2-5 | TRBV7-8 | TRBD1 | TGTGCCAGCAGCTTAAGGGACAGGGGTGGTGAGACCCAGTACTTC | CASSLRDRGGETQYF
15 | - | TRBJ1-1 | TRBV5-1 | - | TGCGCCAGCAGCCCCGACCGATGGCGCGGGACTGAAGCTTTCTTT | CASSPDRWRGTEAFF
13 | few | TRBJ2-7 | TRBV7-8 | - | TGTGCCAGCAGCATCGGGACATTGACCGAGCAGTACTTC | CASSIGTLTEQYF
15 | few | TRBJ2-2 | TRBV6-5 | - | TGTGCCAGCAGGTACAGCCCGTTGAACACCGGGGAGCTGTTTTTT | CASRYSPLNTGELFF
15 | - | TRBJ1-4 | TRBV27 | - | TGTGCCAGCAGTACCTCGACAGGAGTTAATGAAAAACTGTTTTTT | CASSTSTGVNEKLFF
15 | few | TRBJ1-4 | TRBV4-3 | TRBD1 | TGCGCCAGCAGCGAGGGGGACAGGGGTGTTGAAAAACTGTTTTTT | CASSEGDRGVEKLFF
13 | - | TRBJ2-7 | TRBV2 | - | TGTGCCAGCAGTGAAGCGTCCGTCTACGAGCAGTACTTC | CASSEASVYEQYF
13 | few | TRBJ2-3 | TRBV9 | - | TGTGCCAGCAGCGTAGGAAGCCCAGATACGCAGTATTTT | CASSVGSPDTQYF
12 | - | TRBJ1-2 | TRBV2 | - | TGTGCCAGCAGTGGACAGCCCTATGGCTACACCTTC | CASSGQPYGYTF
15 | few | TRBJ1-6 | TRBV28 | TRBD1 | TGTGCCAGCAGTTACCCCGGGACAGGGGTTTCACCCCTCCACTTT | CASSYPGTGVSPLHF